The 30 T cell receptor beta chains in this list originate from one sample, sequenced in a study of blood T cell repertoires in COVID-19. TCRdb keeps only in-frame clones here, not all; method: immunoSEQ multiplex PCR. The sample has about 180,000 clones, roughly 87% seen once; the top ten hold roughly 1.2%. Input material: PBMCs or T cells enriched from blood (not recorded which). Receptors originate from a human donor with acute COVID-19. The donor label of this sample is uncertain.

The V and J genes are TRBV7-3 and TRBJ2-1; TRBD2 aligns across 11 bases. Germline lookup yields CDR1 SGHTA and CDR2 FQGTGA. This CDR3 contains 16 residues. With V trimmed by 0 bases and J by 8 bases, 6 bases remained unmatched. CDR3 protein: CASSLTMVAGGYEQFF. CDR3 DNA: TGTGCCAGCAGCTTAACGATGGTAGCGGGGGGGTATGAGCAGTTCTTC.

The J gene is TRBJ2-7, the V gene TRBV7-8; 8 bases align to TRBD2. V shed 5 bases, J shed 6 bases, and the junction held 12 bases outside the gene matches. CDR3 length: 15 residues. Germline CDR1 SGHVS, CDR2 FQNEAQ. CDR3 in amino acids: CASSPTRGGPGEQYF. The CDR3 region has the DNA TGTGCCAGCAGCCCCACCCGGGGGGGGCCCGGCGAGCAGTACTTC.

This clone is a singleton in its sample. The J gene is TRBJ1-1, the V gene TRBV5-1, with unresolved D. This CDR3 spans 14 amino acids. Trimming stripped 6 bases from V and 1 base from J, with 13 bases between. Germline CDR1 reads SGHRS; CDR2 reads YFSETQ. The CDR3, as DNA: TGCGCCAGCACCGTAGGCGGCGAGAACACTGAAGCTTTCTTT. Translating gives CASTVGGENTEAFF.

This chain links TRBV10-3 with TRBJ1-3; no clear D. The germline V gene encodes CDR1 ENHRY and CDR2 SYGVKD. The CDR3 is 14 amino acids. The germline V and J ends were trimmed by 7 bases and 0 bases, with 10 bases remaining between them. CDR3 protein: CAITPVPSGNTIYF. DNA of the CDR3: TGTGCCATCACCCCGGTTCCCTCTGGAAACACCATATATTTT.

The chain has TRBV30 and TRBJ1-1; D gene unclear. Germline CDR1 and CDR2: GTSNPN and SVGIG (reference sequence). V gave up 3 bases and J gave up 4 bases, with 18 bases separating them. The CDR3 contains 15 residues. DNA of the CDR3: TGTGCCTGGAGCGCTGGGTCGGGGAGTCGCACTGAAGCTTTCTTT. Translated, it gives CAWSAGSGSRTEAFF.

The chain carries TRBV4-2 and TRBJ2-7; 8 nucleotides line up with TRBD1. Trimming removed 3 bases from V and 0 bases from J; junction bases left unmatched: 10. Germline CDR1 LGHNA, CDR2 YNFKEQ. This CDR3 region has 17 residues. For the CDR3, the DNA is TGTGCCAGCAGCCAGGCCCGGACAGGGCCAAGCTCCTACGAGCAGTACTTC. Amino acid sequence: CASSQARTGPSSYEQYF.

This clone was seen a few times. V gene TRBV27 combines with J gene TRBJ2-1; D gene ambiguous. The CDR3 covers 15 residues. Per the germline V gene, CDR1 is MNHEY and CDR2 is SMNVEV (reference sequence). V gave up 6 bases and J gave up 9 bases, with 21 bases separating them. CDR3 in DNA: TGTGCCAGCAGCCACTCCCTTGCCCTGGTCCGTGAGCAGTTCTTC. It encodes CASSHSLALVREQFF.

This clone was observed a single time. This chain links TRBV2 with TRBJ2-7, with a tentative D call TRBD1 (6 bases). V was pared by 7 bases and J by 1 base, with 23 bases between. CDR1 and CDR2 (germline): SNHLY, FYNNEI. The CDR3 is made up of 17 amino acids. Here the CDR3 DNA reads TGTGCCAGCACCTCGTGGACAGCCGATTCCCTTTCCTACGAGCAGTACTTC. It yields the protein CASTSWTADSLSYEQYF. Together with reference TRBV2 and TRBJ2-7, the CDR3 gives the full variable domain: EPEVTQTPSHQVTQMGQEVILRCVPISNHLYFYWYRQILGQKVEFLVSFYNNEISEKSEIFDDQFSVERPDGSNFTLKIRSTKLEDSAMYFCASTSWTADSLSYEQYFGPGTRLTVT.

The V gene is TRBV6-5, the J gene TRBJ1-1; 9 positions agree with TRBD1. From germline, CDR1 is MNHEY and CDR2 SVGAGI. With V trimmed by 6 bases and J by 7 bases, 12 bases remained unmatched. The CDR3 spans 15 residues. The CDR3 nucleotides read TGTGCCAGCAGCAGAGTGGGACAGGGTTTATTTGAAGCTTTCTTT. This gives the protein CASSRVGQGLFEAFF.

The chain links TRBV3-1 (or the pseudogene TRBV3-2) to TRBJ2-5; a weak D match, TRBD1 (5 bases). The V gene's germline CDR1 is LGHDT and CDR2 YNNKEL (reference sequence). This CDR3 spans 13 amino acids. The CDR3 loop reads CAVKQDNEETQYF. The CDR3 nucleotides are TGTGCGGTTAAACAGGATAACGAAGAGACCCAGTACTTC.

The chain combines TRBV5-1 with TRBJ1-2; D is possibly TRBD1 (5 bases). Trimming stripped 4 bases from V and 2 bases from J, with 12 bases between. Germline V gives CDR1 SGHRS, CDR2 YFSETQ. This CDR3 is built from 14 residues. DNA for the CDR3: TGCGCCAGCAGCCCGAAGACAGAAAACTATGGCTACACCTTC. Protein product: CASSPKTENYGYTF.

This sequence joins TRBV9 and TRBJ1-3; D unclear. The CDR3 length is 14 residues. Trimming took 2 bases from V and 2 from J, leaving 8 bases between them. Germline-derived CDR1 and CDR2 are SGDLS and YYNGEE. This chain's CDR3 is CASSVGQAGNTIYF. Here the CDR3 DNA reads TGTGCCAGCAGCGTTGGGCAGGCTGGAAACACCATATATTTT. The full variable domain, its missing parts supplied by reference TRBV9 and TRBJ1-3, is DSGVTQTPKHLITATGQRVTLRCSPRSGDLSVYWYQQSLDQGLQFLIQYYNGEERAKGNILERFSAQQFPDLHSELNLSSLELGDSALYFCASSVGQAGNTIYFGEGSWLTVV.

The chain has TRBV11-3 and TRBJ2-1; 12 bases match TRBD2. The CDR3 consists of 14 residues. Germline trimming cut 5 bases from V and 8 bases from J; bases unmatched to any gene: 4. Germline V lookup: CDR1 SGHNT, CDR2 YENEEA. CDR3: CASSPSGGAHEQFF. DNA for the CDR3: TGTGCCAGCAGCCCTAGCGGGGGGGCCCATGAGCAGTTCTTC.

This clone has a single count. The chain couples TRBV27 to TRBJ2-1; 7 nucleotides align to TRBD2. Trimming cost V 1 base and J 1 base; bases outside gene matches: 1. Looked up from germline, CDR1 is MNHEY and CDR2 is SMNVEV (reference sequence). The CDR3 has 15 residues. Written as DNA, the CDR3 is TGTGCCAGCAGTTTATGGGGGGGTTCCTACAATGAGCAGTTCTTC. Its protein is CASSLWGGSYNEQFF.

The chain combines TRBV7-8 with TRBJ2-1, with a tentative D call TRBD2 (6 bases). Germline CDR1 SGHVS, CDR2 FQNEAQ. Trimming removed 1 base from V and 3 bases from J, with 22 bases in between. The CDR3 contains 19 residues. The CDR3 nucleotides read TGTGCCAGCAGCTTAGTTTCCCACTTTCGGACTAACCTCTACAATGAGCAGTTCTTC. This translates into CASSLVSHFRTNLYNEQFF.

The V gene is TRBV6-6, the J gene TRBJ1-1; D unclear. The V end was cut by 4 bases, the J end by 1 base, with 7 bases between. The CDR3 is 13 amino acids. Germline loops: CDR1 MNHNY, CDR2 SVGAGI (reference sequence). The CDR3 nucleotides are TGTGCCAGCAGTTCCGTATCGAACACTGAAGCTTTCTTT. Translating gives CASSSVSNTEAFF.

The CDR3 sequence: CASSKRLAGRQETQYF. The CDR3 DNA reads TGTGCCAGCAGCAAACGACTAGCGGGTAGACAAGAGACCCAGTACTTC. The V call is TRBV21-1, the J call TRBJ2-5; the table's D gene call, TRBD2, was not cross checked with the DNA. TRBV21-1 is tagged as a pseudogene. The CDR3 is 16 amino acids.

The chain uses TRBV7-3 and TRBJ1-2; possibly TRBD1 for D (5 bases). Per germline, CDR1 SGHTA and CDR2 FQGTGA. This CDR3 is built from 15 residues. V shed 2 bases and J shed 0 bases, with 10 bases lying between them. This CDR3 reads CASSLGAGANYGYTF. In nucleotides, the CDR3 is TGTGCCAGCAGCTTAGGGGCAGGAGCTAACTATGGCTACACCTTC.

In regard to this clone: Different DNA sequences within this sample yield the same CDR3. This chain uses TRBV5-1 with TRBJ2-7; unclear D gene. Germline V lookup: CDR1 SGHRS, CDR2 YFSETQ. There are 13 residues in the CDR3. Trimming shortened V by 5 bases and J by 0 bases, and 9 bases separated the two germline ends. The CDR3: CASREASSYEQYF. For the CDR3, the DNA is TGCGCCAGCAGGGAAGCGAGCTCCTACGAGCAGTACTTC.

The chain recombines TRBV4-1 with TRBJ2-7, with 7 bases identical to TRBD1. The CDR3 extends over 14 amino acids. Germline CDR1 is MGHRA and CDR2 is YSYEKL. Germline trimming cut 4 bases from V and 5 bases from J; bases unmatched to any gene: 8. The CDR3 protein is CASSRDRTGHEQYF. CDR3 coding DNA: TGCGCCAGCAGCCGAGACCGGACAGGCCACGAGCAGTACTTC.

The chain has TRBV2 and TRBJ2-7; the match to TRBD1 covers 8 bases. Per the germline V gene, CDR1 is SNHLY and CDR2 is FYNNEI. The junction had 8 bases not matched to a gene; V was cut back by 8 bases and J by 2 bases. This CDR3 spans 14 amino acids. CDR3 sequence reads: CASSGGTGTYEQYF. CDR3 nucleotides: TGTGCCAGCTCTGGAGGGACAGGAACCTACGAGCAGTACTTC. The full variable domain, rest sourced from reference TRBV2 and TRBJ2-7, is EPEVTQTPSHQVTQMGQEVILRCVPISNHLYFYWYRQILGQKVEFLVSFYNNEISEKSEIFDDQFSVERPDGSNFTLKIRSTKLEDSAMYFCASSGGTGTYEQYFGPGTRLTVT.

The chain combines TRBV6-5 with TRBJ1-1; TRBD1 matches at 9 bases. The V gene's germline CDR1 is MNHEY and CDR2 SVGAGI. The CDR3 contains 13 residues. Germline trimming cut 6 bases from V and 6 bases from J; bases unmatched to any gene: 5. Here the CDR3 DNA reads TGTGCCAGCAGCCGACAGGGGGGTTCTGAAGCTTTCTTT. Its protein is CASSRQGGSEAFF.

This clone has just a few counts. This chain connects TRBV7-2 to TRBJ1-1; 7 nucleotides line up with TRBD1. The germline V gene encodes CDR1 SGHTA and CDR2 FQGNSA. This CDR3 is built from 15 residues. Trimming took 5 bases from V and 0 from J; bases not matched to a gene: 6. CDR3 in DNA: TGTGCCAGCAGCCCAGAGACAGGGTTGAACACTGAAGCTTTCTTT. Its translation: CASSPETGLNTEAFF.

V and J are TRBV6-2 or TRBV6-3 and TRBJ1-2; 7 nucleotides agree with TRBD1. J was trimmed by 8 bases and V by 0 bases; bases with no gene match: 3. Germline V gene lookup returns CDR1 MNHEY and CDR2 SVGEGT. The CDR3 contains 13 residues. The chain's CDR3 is CASSYSIGGGYTF. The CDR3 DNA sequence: TGTGCCAGCAGTTACTCGATAGGGGGCGGCTACACCTTC.

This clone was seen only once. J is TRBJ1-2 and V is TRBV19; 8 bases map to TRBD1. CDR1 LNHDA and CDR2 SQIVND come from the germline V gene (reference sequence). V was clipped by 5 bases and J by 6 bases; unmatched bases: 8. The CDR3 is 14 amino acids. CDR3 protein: CASSSQGAADGYTF. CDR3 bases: TGTGCCAGTAGTTCCCAGGGGGCGGCGGATGGCTACACCTTC.

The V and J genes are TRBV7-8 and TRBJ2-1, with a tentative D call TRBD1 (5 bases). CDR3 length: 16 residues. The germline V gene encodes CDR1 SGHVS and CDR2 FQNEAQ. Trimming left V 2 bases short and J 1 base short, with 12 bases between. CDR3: CASSLLRGPSYNEQFF. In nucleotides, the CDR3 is TGTGCCAGCAGCTTACTTAGGGGTCCTTCCTACAATGAGCAGTTCTTC. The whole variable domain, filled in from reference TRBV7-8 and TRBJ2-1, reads GAGVSQSPRYKVAKRGQDVALRCDPISGHVSLFWYQQALGQGPEFLTYFQNEAQLDKSGLPSDRFFAERPEGSVSTLKIQRTQQEDSAVYLCASSLLRGPSYNEQFFGPGTRLTVL.

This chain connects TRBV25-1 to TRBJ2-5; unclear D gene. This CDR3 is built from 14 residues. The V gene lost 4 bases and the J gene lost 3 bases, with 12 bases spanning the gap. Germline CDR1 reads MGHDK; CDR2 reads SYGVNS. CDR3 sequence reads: CASSGRQIEETQYF. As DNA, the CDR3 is TGTGCCAGCAGTGGCCGACAAATCGAAGAGACCCAGTACTTC.

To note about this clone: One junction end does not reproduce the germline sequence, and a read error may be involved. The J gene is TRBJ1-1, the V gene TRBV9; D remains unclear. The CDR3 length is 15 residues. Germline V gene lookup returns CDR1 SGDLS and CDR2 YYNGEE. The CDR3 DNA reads TGTGCCAGCAGCGTAGAGGTCAACTTGAACACTAAAGCTTTCTTT. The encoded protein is CASSVEVNLNTKAFF.

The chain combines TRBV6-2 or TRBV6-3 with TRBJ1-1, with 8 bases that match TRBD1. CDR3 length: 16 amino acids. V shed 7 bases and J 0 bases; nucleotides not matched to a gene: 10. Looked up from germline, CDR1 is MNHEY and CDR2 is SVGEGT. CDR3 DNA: TGTGCCAGCACCTACTCCGGGACAGGTTTGAACACTGAAGCTTTCTTT. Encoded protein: CASTYSGTGLNTEAFF.

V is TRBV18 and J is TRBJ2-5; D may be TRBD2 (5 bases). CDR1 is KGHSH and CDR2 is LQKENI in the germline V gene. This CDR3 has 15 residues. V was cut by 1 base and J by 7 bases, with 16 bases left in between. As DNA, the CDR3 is TGTGCCAGCTCACCACGAAATCGGGTCAGCGGGACCCAGTACTTC. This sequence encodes CASSPRNRVSGTQYF.